The clone carrying this T cell receptor beta chain was recorded many times. This entry is derived from a study of T-cell reconstitution after alpha-beta-depleted transplantation in children. The CDR3 extends over 13 amino acids. Preparing the TCRbeta library involved the use of unique molecular identifiers. TCRdb independently ran MiXCR on the PCR reads; one entry per CDR3 protein. The sample has about 610,000 distinct CDR3 sequences, more than 9% seen once; the top ten hold roughly 4%. The specimen was PBMCs from the stem cell graft donor, collected from the stem cell graft. This TCR was recovered from a human donor who donated a stem cell graft to a child with acute myeloid leukemia. The genes are TRBV21-1 and TRBJ2-7; TRBD1 was called by the table and not checked on the DNA. TRBV21-1 is described as a pseudogene. The CDR3 reads CASQTGGTYEQYF. DNA for the CDR3: TGTGCCAGCCAGACCGGGGGGACCTACGAGCAGTACTTC.